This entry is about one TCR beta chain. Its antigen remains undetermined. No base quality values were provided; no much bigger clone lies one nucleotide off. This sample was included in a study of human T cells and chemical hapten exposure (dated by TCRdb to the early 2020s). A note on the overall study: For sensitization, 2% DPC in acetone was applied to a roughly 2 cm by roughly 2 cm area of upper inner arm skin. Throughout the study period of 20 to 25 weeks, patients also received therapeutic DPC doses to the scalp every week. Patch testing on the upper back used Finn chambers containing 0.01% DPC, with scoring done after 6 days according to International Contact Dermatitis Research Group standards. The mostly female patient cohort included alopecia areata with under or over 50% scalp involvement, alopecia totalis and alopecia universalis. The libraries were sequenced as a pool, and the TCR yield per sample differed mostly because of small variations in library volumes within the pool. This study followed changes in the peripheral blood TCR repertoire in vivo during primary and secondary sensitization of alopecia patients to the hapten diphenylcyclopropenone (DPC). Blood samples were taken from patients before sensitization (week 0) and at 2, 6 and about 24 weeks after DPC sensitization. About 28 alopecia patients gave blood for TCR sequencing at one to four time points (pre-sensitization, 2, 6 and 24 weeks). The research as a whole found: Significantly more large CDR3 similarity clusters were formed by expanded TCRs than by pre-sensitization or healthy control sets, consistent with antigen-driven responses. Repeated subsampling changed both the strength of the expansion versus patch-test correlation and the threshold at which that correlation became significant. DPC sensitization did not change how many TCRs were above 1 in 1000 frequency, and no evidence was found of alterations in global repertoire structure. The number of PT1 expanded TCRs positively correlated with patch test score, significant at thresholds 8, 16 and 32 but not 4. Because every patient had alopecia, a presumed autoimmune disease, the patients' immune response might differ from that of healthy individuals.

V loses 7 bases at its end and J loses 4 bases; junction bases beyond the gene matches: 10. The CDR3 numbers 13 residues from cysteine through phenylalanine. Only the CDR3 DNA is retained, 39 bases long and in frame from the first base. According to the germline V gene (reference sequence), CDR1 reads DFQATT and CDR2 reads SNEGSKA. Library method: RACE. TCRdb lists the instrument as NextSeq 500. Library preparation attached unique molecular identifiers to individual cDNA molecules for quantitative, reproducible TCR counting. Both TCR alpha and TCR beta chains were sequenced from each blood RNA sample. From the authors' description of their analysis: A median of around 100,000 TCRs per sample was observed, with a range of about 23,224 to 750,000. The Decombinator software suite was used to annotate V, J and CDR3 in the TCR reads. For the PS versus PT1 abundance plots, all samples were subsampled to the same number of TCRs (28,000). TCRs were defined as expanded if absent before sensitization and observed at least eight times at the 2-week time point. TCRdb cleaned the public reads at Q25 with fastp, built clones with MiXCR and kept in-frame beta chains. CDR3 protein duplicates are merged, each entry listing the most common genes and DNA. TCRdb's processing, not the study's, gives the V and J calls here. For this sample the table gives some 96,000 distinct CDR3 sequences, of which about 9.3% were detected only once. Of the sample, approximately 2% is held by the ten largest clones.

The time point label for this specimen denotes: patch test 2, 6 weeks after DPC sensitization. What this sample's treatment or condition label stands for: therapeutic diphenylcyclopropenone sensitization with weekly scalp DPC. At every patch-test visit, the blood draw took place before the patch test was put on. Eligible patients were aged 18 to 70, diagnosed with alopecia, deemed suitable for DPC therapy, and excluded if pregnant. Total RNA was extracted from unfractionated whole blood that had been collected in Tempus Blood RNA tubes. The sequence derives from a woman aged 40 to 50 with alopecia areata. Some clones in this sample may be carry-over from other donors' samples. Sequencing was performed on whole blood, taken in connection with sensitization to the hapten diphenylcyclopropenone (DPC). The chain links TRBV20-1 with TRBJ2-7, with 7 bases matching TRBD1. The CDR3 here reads CSGNRGGYYEQYF. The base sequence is TGCAGTGGCAACAGGGGTGGCTATTACGAGCAGTACTTC.